The 13 T cell receptor beta chains presented below share a single source sample, sequenced in a study of identical twins. TCRdb reprocessed the 5' RACE reads via MiXCR and lists one record per CDR3 protein. Here the sample spans 1.5 million to 2 million distinct CDR3 sequences, around 29% being singletons. Sequencing used cord blood. These receptors all stem from a newborn girl in good health.

The gene calls are TRBV4-2 and TRBJ2-3, with TRBD2 matching 9 bases. The CDR3 is 17 residues long. V shed 2 bases and J 4 bases; nucleotides not matched to a gene: 10. Germline V gene sequence: CDR1 LGHNA, CDR2 YNFKEQ. CDR3 in amino acids: CASSQYRGTSRADTQYF. CDR3 bases: TGTGCCAGCAGCCAATACCGCGGGACTAGCAGGGCAGATACGCAGTATTTT.

This clonotype was detected a few times. The chain uses TRBV12-3 or TRBV12-4 and TRBJ2-5, with 9 bases lining up with TRBD2. The CDR3 is 19 amino acids. V dropped 8 bases and J dropped 1; count of bases not matched to a gene: 20. The CDR3 coding sequence is TGTGCCAGCCTCCACTCGCGGGAGGGCTTTATGCCCGCCCAAGAGACCCAGTACTTC. Amino acids: CASLHSREGFMPAQETQYF.

This clonotype has only a few counts. DNA for the CDR3: TGTGCCAGCAGTTTCCCGGGACGGGGCACAGATACGCAGTATTTT. As protein: CASSFPGRGTDTQYF. V and J are TRBV27 and TRBJ2-3; D is possibly TRBD1 or TRBD2 (5 bases each). The CDR3 extends over 15 amino acids. Trimming took 3 bases from V and 1 from J, leaving 11 bases between them. Germline CDR1 is MNHEY and CDR2 is SMNVEV (reference sequence).

Remarks on this clonotype: One junction end disagrees with the germline gene, perhaps due to a read error. The CDR3 DNA follows: TGTGCCAGCAGAAGACTAGCGGGTGTTTTCTACAATGAGCGGTTCTTC. Encoded protein: CASRRLAGVFYNERFF. This chain connects TRBV2 to TRBJ2-1; 10 bases align to TRBD2. Germline loops: CDR1 SNHLY, CDR2 FYNNEI. The CDR3 extends over 16 amino acids. Full variable domain (missing parts from reference TRBV2 and TRBJ2-1): EPEVTQTPSHQVTQMGQEVILRCVPISNHLYFYWYRQILGQKVEFLVSFYNNEISEKSEIFDDQFSVERPDGSNFTLKIRSTKLEDSAMYFCASRRLAGVFYNERFFGPGTRLTVL.

This clonotype was observed a few times. V is TRBV5-1 and J is TRBJ2-1; 9 bases are a match to TRBD1. The CDR3 consists of 14 residues. V gave up 4 bases and J gave up 8 bases; unmatched junction bases: 7. The V gene's germline CDR1 is SGHRS and CDR2 YFSETQ. This CDR3 is CASSPGTGSDEQFF. CDR3 DNA sequence: TGCGCCAGCAGCCCCGGGACAGGGTCGGATGAGCAGTTCTTC.

The rearrangement uses TRBV9 and TRBJ2-3; 12 bases agree with TRBD2. This CDR3 is built from 16 residues. V shed 0 bases and J 7 bases; nucleotides not matched to a gene: 6. CDR1 is SGDLS, CDR2 YYNGEE, per germline. The CDR3: CASSVELAGGLYTQYF. The DNA for the CDR3 is TGTGCCAGCAGCGTAGAGCTAGCGGGGGGGCTATATACGCAGTATTTT.

The chain links TRBV7-9 to TRBJ2-1; 7 nucleotides align to TRBD2. Losses at the gene ends were 4 bases for V and 7 bases for J; bases not matched to a gene: 4. The CDR3 is 13 residues long. Per germline, CDR1 SEHNR and CDR2 FQNEAQ (reference sequence). CDR3 sequence reads: CASSWDGGNEQFF. The CDR3 DNA reads TGTGCCAGCAGCTGGGACGGGGGGAATGAGCAGTTCTTC.

This clonotype was seen only a few times. The chain couples TRBV20-1 to TRBJ2-1, with 10 bases fitting TRBD1. The V and J ends lost 0 bases and 2 bases, in that order; junction bases with no gene match: 4. CDR3 length: 16 amino acids. Germline CDR1 DFQATT, CDR2 SNEGSKA (reference sequence). CDR3 coding DNA: TGCAGTGCTAGAGATACCGGGACAGGGGCCTACAATGAGCAGTTCTTC. Its translation is CSARDTGTGAYNEQFF.

This clonotype was seen more than once but under ten times. The gene calls are TRBV12-3 or TRBV12-4 and TRBJ2-5; 8 positions match TRBD2. V lost 3 bases, J lost 4 bases, and 1 base stayed unmatched. CDR3 length: 13 amino acids. The CDR3 loop is CASSFAGGETQYF. In nucleotides, the CDR3 is TGTGCCAGCAGTTTCGCGGGGGGAGAGACCCAGTACTTC.

This clonotype was counted a few times. The V and J genes are TRBV9 and TRBJ2-1; D perhaps matches TRBD2 (7 bases). The CDR3 length is 17 residues. Germline lookup yields CDR1 SGDLS and CDR2 YYNGEE. V dropped 1 base and J dropped 5 bases, with 19 bases sitting between them. The CDR3 nucleotides read TGTGCCAGCAGCGTAAGGGGGACCGGGACTACTGACAATGAGCAGTTCTTC. Translation gives CASSVRGTGTTDNEQFF.

The J gene is TRBJ1-4, the V gene TRBV15; the match to TRBD1 covers 8 bases. The length of the CDR3 is 15 residues. CDR1 is LNHNV, CDR2 YYDKDF, per germline (reference sequence). V was clipped by 3 bases and J by 6 bases; unmatched bases: 6. The DNA for the CDR3 is TGTGCCACCAGCAGGGGACAGGTTCAAGATGAAAAACTGTTTTTT. Protein sequence: CATSRGQVQDEKLFF.

This chain links TRBV11-2 with TRBJ1-1; no clear D gene. The germline CDR1 and CDR2 sequences are SGHAT and FQNNGV. Deletions cut 6 bases from V and 1 base from J, with 12 bases between. This CDR3 is 14 amino acids long. The CDR3 sequence: CASREDFSNTEAFF. For the CDR3, the DNA is TGTGCCAGCAGGGAAGATTTCTCGAACACTGAAGCTTTCTTT.

The chain has TRBV6-2 or TRBV6-3 and TRBJ1-1, with 8 bases fitting TRBD1. CDR1 MNHEY and CDR2 SVGEGT come from the germline V gene. The CDR3 has 18 amino acids. After removal of 5 bases from V and 1 base from J, the junction contained 15 bases not matched to a gene. For the CDR3, the DNA is TGTGCCAGCAGTCAGACAGGGGCAAAGGGCTCCTGGAACACTGAAGCTTTCTTT. This translates into CASSQTGAKGSWNTEAFF.